The present T cell receptor beta chain was sequenced within a study of cytomegalovirus exposure and HLA in healthy donors. This CDR3 is 13 amino acids long. From germline, CDR1 is MNHEY and CDR2 SVGAGI. The V end was cut by 4 bases, the J end by 4 bases, with 10 bases between. TCRdb's copy holds only in-frame clones and misses some; the assay was immunoSEQ multiplex PCR. This sample has fewer than 200,000 clones; roughly 85% occur once, and the top ten carry about 15%. The receptor was derived from a man aged 18-30 years in good health and CMV-seropositive. Sequenced sample: PBMCs. This chain connects TRBV6-5 to TRBJ1-2; D is perhaps TRBD1 (6 bases). The CDR3 loop reads CASSSDRIYGYTF. CDR3 DNA sequence: TGTGCCAGCAGTTCCGACAGGATCTATGGCTACACCTTC.